The 10 T cell receptor beta chains given below trace back to one sample, sequenced in a study of cytomegalovirus exposure and HLA in healthy donors. The PCR was carried out with 60 Vbeta primers and 13 Jbeta primers. Using immunoSEQ multiplex PCR, the repertoire was profiled, and TCRdb retains in-frame clones only, with some absent. This table holds approximately 120,000 clones, around 72% found once. Sequencing used PBMCs. Receptors originate from a man aged 25 to 40 in good health and CMV-seronegative.

This clone appeared a few times. The rearrangement links TRBV7-9 to TRBJ1-4, with D hard to call. V lost 4 bases to trimming and J lost 4 bases, with 10 bases between them. The CDR3 is 14 residues long. Germline V gene sequence: CDR1 SEHNR, CDR2 FQNEAQ (reference sequence). CDR3 in amino acids: CASSSTRLNEKLFF. DNA for the CDR3: TGTGCCAGCAGCTCTACTAGACTTAATGAAAAACTGTTTTTT.

The chain has TRBV25-1 and TRBJ1-1; the match to TRBD1 covers 9 bases. The trim removed 2 bases at V and 2 bases at J, leaving 3 bases unmatched. CDR3 length: 15 amino acids. The germline V gene has CDR1 MGHDK and CDR2 SYGVNS. In DNA form, the CDR3 reads TGTGCCAGCAGTGAACCGGGACAGGGAAACACTGAAGCTTTCTTT. It is translated as CASSEPGQGNTEAFF.

The rearrangement joins TRBV11-2 to TRBJ2-3; TRBD2 matches at 8 bases. This CDR3 has 14 residues. Germline lookup yields CDR1 SGHAT and CDR2 FQNNGV. V gave up 1 base and J gave up 6 bases; unmatched junction bases: 3. In DNA form, the CDR3 reads TGTGCCAGCAGCTTAGTTGCGGGGGGCGATACGCAGTATTTT. It specifies CASSLVAGGDTQYF.

The rearrangement links TRBV30 to TRBJ1-5; 7 bases are a match to TRBD1. Germline V gives CDR1 GTSNPN, CDR2 SVGIG (reference sequence). Trimming removed 1 base from V and 4 bases from J; junction bases left unmatched: 10. This CDR3 region has 16 residues. CDR3 in DNA: TGTGCCTGGAGTGGAAAACAGGGGTCGGGAAATCAGCCCCAGCATTTT. Its protein is CAWSGKQGSGNQPQHF.

The chain couples TRBV4-2 to TRBJ2-1, with D tentatively TRBD2 (6 bases). The germline CDR1 and CDR2 sequences are LGHNA and YNFKEQ. There are 16 residues in the CDR3. V was trimmed by 4 bases and J by 0 bases, leaving 13 bases between them. The CDR3 is CASSPRGGRSYNEQFF. CDR3 DNA: TGTGCCAGCAGCCCCCGGGGAGGTCGCTCCTACAATGAGCAGTTCTTC.

This chain connects TRBV4-1 to TRBJ2-2; D is uncertain. The V end lost 1 base, the J end lost 5 bases, and 8 bases lay between the germline ends. The CDR3 totals 14 residues. Germline CDR1 is MGHRA and CDR2 is YSYEKL. Here the CDR3 DNA reads TGCGCCAGCAGCCAAGTCCAGTGGACCGGGGAGCTGTTTTTT. Encoded protein: CASSQVQWTGELFF.

As regards this clone: The same CDR3 arises from other DNA sequences in this sample as well. The gene calls are TRBV7-2 and TRBJ1-1; no firm D call. The V gene's germline CDR1 is SGHTA and CDR2 FQGNSA. The length of the CDR3 is 13 residues. V dropped 4 bases and J dropped 0 bases, with 6 bases sitting between them. The CDR3 sequence: CASSYTMNTEAFF. The CDR3 nucleotides read TGTGCCAGCAGCTACACAATGAACACTGAAGCTTTCTTT.

The gene calls are TRBV2 and TRBJ1-1; no clear D gene. The CDR3 runs to 13 residues. Germline V CDR1 and CDR2: SNHLY, FYNNEI. V was shortened by 3 bases and J by 4 bases, with 9 bases between the two germline ends. CDR3 nucleotide sequence: TGTGCCAGCAGTGAGATGGGCAGCACTGAAGCTTTCTTT. Translation gives CASSEMGSTEAFF.

The V call is TRBV6-5, the J call TRBJ1-2, with 8 nucleotides matching TRBD1. V lost 2 bases, J lost 4 bases, and 6 bases stayed unmatched. Germline CDR1 and CDR2: MNHEY and SVGAGI. The CDR3 length is 15 residues. Here the CDR3 reads CASSYDTGGVYGYTF. DNA for the CDR3: TGTGCCAGCAGTTACGACACAGGGGGGGTCTATGGCTACACCTTC.

This clone was picked up one time. J is TRBJ2-5 and V is TRBV9, with D possibly matching TRBD2 (6 bases). The CDR3 extends over 16 amino acids. CDR1 SGDLS and CDR2 YYNGEE come from the germline V gene. V was cut by 3 bases and J by 4 bases, with 19 bases left in between. CDR3 sequence: CASSEGGRSGGETQYF. For the CDR3, the DNA is TGTGCCAGCAGCGAGGGAGGAAGAAGTGGCGGAGAGACCCAGTACTTC.